This T cell receptor beta chain was captured in a study of T cell responses to AZD1222 COVID-19 vaccine. Study-wide points: An increase in Spike-specific TCR breadth and depth was observed after two AZD1222 doses. Donors, mostly white British, included more females; clonal diversity was possibly underestimated. The peak T cell response came first, and repertoires were sampled only after it.

Combined were second doses at about 4 or about 12 weeks. Data came from immunoSEQ multiplex PCR; TCRdb stores just in-frame clones and leaves some out. The table includes about 180,000 clones, just over 85% detected once. Germline CDR1 SGDLS, CDR2 YYNGEE. Trimming pared 7 bases from V and 7 bases from J, leaving 17 bases between. CDR3 length equals 13 residues. Notes on this clone: What it binds is not known.

This rearrangement joins TRBV9 to TRBJ2-5; D is unresolved. The sequence was obtained from an adult who received the AZD1222 COVID-19 vaccine. The input for sequencing was peripheral blood, taken 28 days after the second AZD1222 dose. CDR3 DNA: TGTGCCAGCGGAAACATTCAAATGGGGACCCAGTACTTC. Amino acid sequence: CASGNIQMGTQYF.